This T cell receptor (beta chain) was documented in a study of cytomegalovirus exposure and HLA in healthy donors. With 60 Vbeta and 13 Jbeta primers, the PCR was carried out. Clones were sequenced by immunoSEQ multiplex PCR, and TCRdb holds only the in-frame ones, with some missing. The sample carries approximately 87,000 clones, roughly 81% recorded once. Those who donated were healthy bone marrow donors. The CDR3 runs to 14 residues. The V gene lost 6 bases and the J gene lost 3 bases, with 14 bases spanning the gap. In germline, CDR1 is SQVTM, CDR2 ANQGSEA. The sample comprised PBMCs. The rearrangement uses TRBV29-1 and TRBJ2-2; D possibly corresponds to TRBD1 (5 bases). The clonotype was recovered from a woman aged 18-29 years in good health and CMV-seropositive. DNA of the CDR3: TGCAGCGTGACACAGGAAGAGGACACCGGGGAGCTGTTTTTT. Translated, it gives CSVTQEEDTGELFF.